One and the same sample provided the 32 T cell receptor beta chains below, sequenced in a study of blood T cell repertoires in COVID-19. Profiling relied on immunoSEQ multiplex PCR, and the TCRdb table lists in-frame clones only, not all of them. This sample has under 200,000 clones, with about 90% found just once. Sequencing was carried out using peripheral blood. These receptors were taken from a man aged 18 to 30 with active or convalescent COVID-19.

The chain carries TRBV19 and TRBJ2-1; possible D gene TRBD2, 5 bases. CDR3 size: 15 residues. The V end was cut by 3 bases, the J end by 7 bases, with 16 bases between. The V gene's germline CDR1 is LNHDA and CDR2 SQIVND (reference sequence). The DNA of the CDR3 is TGTGCCAGTAGTATCTCCGGGATAGAGCTTAATGAGCAGTTCTTC. This translates into CASSISGIELNEQFF.

V usage is TRBV5-1 and J usage is TRBJ2-5, with D tentatively TRBD1 (6 bases). Trimming removed 4 bases from V and 8 bases from J, with 9 bases in between. The CDR3 loop spans 11 amino acids. Germline V lookup: CDR1 SGHRS, CDR2 YFSETQ. The CDR3 region is CASSEGVTQYF. The CDR3 DNA is TGCGCCAGCAGCGAGGGGGTCACCCAGTACTTC.

CDR3 region: CASSTRAGQETQYF. Here the CDR3 DNA reads TGTGCCAGCAGCACCCGAGCAGGCCAAGAGACCCAGTACTTC. This chain uses TRBV11-2 with TRBJ2-5; D remains ambiguous. Germline V lookup: CDR1 SGHAT, CDR2 FQNNGV. The CDR3 has 14 amino acids. V lost 5 bases, J lost 1 base, and 11 bases lay in between.

This chain joins TRBV6-2 or TRBV6-3 and TRBJ2-1; weak D call: TRBD2 (5 bases). The CDR3 spans 15 residues. The germline V gene encodes CDR1 MNHEY and CDR2 SVGEGT. V was shortened by 5 bases and J by 8 bases, with 19 bases between the two germline ends. The DNA of the CDR3 is TGTGCCAGCAGTCCCGGACTGGAAATGAGCTATGAGCAGTTCTTC. It translates to CASSPGLEMSYEQFF.

The chain couples TRBV4-1 to TRBJ1-4, with TRBD1 matching over 9 bases. CDR3 length: 15 residues. The V and J ends lost 0 bases and 7 bases, in that order; junction bases with no gene match: 3. The germline V gene encodes CDR1 MGHRA and CDR2 YSYEKL. The CDR3: CASSQEGQGGEKLFF. The CDR3 bases are TGCGCCAGCAGCCAAGAGGGACAGGGCGGTGAAAAACTGTTTTTT.

The V gene is TRBV6-5, the J gene TRBJ2-1; TRBD2 aligns across 11 bases. Germline lookup yields CDR1 MNHEY and CDR2 SVGAGI. V lost 5 bases to trimming and J lost 7 bases; unmatched junction nucleotides: 4. The CDR3 is 14 residues long. The CDR3 sequence: CASSTSGSVNEQFF. The CDR3 nucleotides read TGTGCCAGCAGTACTAGCGGGAGCGTTAATGAGCAGTTCTTC.

J is TRBJ1-6 and V is TRBV9; D remains ambiguous. Germline CDR1 and CDR2: SGDLS and YYNGEE. The CDR3 covers 17 residues. V lost 3 bases and J 5 bases, leaving 18 bases between the germline ends. This chain's CDR3 is CASSAGNQNLDNSPLHF. The CDR3 DNA sequence: TGTGCCAGCAGCGCCGGGAACCAAAACCTAGATAATTCACCCCTCCACTTT. Looking up the rest from reference TRBV9 and TRBJ1-6 gives the full variable domain: DSGVTQTPKHLITATGQRVTLRCSPRSGDLSVYWYQQSLDQGLQFLIQYYNGEERAKGNILERFSAQQFPDLHSELNLSSLELGDSALYFCASSAGNQNLDNSPLHFGNGTRLTVT.

This chain connects TRBV30 to TRBJ1-2; TRBD1 is a possible D gene (6 bases). Per germline, CDR1 GTSNPN and CDR2 SVGIG (reference sequence). The CDR3 spans 13 residues. V was clipped by 3 bases and J by 3 bases, with 11 bases between them. CDR3 protein: CAWRITGHYGYTF. The CDR3 DNA follows: TGTGCCTGGAGAATAACAGGGCACTATGGCTACACCTTC.

The chain links TRBV19 to TRBJ1-1; weak D call: TRBD1 (6 bases). Germline CDR1 is LNHDA and CDR2 is SQIVND (reference sequence). The CDR3 spans 14 residues. The V and J ends lost 4 bases and 4 bases respectively, with 13 bases between them. In DNA form, the CDR3 reads TGTGCCAGTAGTAGCCACAGGGATGGCACTGAAGCTTTCTTT. This gives the protein CASSSHRDGTEAFF.

The genes are TRBV11-2 and TRBJ2-2; 10 bases are a match to TRBD2. Germline V lookup: CDR1 SGHAT, CDR2 FQNNGV. The CDR3 runs 18 residues. With V trimmed by 2 bases and J by 3 bases, 9 bases remained unmatched. The CDR3 DNA sequence: TGTGCCAGCAGCTTATCCTGGCTAGCGGGAGCAGACACCGGGGAGCTGTTTTTT. It translates to CASSLSWLAGADTGELFF. The variable domain in full, with the rest retrieved from reference TRBV11-2 and TRBJ2-2, is EAGVAQSPRYKIIEKRQSVAFWCNPISGHATLYWYQQILGQGPKLLIQFQNNGVVDDSQLPKDRFSAERLKGVDSTLKIQPAKLEDSAVYLCASSLSWLAGADTGELFFGEGSRLTVL.

The chain recombines TRBV3-1 (or the pseudogene TRBV3-2) with TRBJ2-7, with a weak D call TRBD1 (6 bases). This CDR3 region has 14 residues. V was pared by 3 bases and J by 0 bases, with 9 bases between. In germline, CDR1 is LGHDT, CDR2 YNNKEL (reference sequence). The CDR3 is CASSQRGISYEQYF. The CDR3 coding sequence is TGTGCCAGCAGCCAGAGGGGGATCTCCTACGAGCAGTACTTC.

The J gene is TRBJ2-1, the V gene TRBV24-1; 13 bases match TRBD2. The CDR3 runs 18 residues. CDR1 is KGHDR, CDR2 SFDVKD, per germline. Losses at the gene ends were 4 bases for V and 0 bases for J; bases not matched to a gene: 5. In nucleotides, the CDR3 is TGTGCCACCAGTGAGACTAGCGGGAGGCCTAGCTCCTACAATGAGCAGTTCTTC. Translated: CATSETSGRPSSYNEQFF.

This chain joins TRBV5-1 and TRBJ1-1, with 8 bases matching TRBD1. CDR1 and CDR2 from the germline V gene are SGHRS and YFSETQ. The length of the CDR3 is 15 residues. The V gene end was trimmed by 4 bases and the J gene end by 3 bases; junction bases not matched to a gene: 8. In nucleotides, the CDR3 is TGCGCCAGCAGCAACGGACAGGGAAAACACACTGAAGCTTTCTTT. Translating it yields CASSNGQGKHTEAFF.

The chain uses TRBV4-2 and TRBJ2-1, with 7 bases that match TRBD2. The V and J ends lost 0 bases and 1 base, in that order; junction bases with no gene match: 3. The germline V gene has CDR1 LGHNA and CDR2 YNFKEQ. CDR3 length: 16 residues. For the CDR3, the DNA is TGTGCCAGCAGCCAAGATCAGCGGGGATCCTACAATGAGCAGTTCTTC. Its protein product is CASSQDQRGSYNEQFF.

V usage is TRBV6-6 and J usage is TRBJ1-2; possibly TRBD1 for D (6 bases). CDR1 is MNHNY and CDR2 is SVGAGI in the germline V gene (reference sequence). The CDR3 runs 12 residues. The ends were cut back, 10 bases at V and 8 bases at J, with 17 bases in the middle. The chain's CDR3 is CATHTGQTGYTF. Here the CDR3 DNA reads TGTGCCACCCACACCGGACAGACCGGCTACACCTTC.

This chain links TRBV10-3 with TRBJ2-1; TRBD2 agrees at 12 bases. The germline V gene has CDR1 ENHRY and CDR2 SYGVKD. The CDR3 sequence is 15 residues long. Losses at the gene ends were 2 bases for V and 10 bases for J; bases not matched to a gene: 6. The CDR3 coding sequence is TGTGCCATCAGTGAGACCCCCGGGACTAGCGGGGAGCAGTTCTTC. As protein: CAISETPGTSGEQFF.

V is TRBV7-9 and J is TRBJ2-2, with D unclear. Germline CDR1 SEHNR, CDR2 FQNEAQ (reference sequence). V was pared by 5 bases and J by 8 bases, with 12 bases between. The CDR3 runs to 13 residues. As DNA, the CDR3 is TGTGCCAGCAGCCCGAGCATTCGGGGGGAGCTGTTTTTT. Translating gives CASSPSIRGELFF.

The gene calls are TRBV7-9 and TRBJ2-1; D perhaps matches TRBD1 (5 bases). The CDR3 spans 14 residues. Trimming took 5 bases from V and 10 from J, leaving 18 bases between them. Germline assignment: CDR1 SEHNR and CDR2 FQNEAQ (reference sequence). This CDR3 is CASSDPSPSGEQFF. The CDR3 coding sequence is TGTGCCAGCAGCGACCCAAGTCCCTCAGGGGAGCAGTTCTTC.

This clone was seen only once. The chain carries TRBV27 and TRBJ2-1, with 8 bases matching TRBD2. CDR1 and CDR2 from the germline V gene are MNHEY and SMNVEV (reference sequence). Unmatched junction bases numbered 8, after V lost 5 bases and J lost 5 bases. There are 15 residues in the CDR3. DNA for the CDR3: TGTGCCAGCAGTCCTGGGACTAGTTCCAACAATGAGCAGTTCTTC. It codes for CASSPGTSSNNEQFF.

The rearrangement links TRBV5-1 to TRBJ1-2; D is ambiguous. CDR1 and CDR2 (germline): SGHRS, YFSETQ. CDR3 length: 12 residues. V lost 1 base, J lost 6 bases, and 7 bases lay in between. The CDR3 nucleotides read TGCGCCAGCAGCTTGAACAGTGATGGCTACACCTTC. Residues: CASSLNSDGYTF.

The gene calls are TRBV21-1 and TRBJ1-2; whether TRBD1, the table's D call, matches the DNA was not checked. TRBV21-1 represents a pseudogene. The CDR3 is 16 residues long. As DNA, the CDR3 is TGTGCCAGCAGCCGAGACAGGGAAGGAGTCTATGGCGGCTACACCTTC. Amino acids: CASSRDREGVYGGYTF.

The chain uses TRBV7-9 and TRBJ2-7, with 10 bases lining up with TRBD1. CDR1 SEHNR and CDR2 FQNEAQ come from the germline V gene (reference sequence). After removal of 5 bases from V and 5 bases from J, the junction contained 12 bases not matched to a gene. This CDR3 comprises 16 residues. The CDR3 coding sequence is TGTGCCAGCAGCATCATCCCGGGACAGGGGACGGACGAGCAGTACTTC. It translates to CASSIIPGQGTDEQYF.

The chain links TRBV25-1 to TRBJ2-7; the match to TRBD2 covers 10 bases. The junction had 1 base not matched to a gene; V was cut back by 2 bases and J by 3 bases. In germline, CDR1 is MGHDK, CDR2 SYGVNS. The CDR3 has 14 amino acids. The CDR3 nucleotides are TGTGCCAGCAGTGAACTAGCGGGAGTCTACGAGCAGTACTTC. This sequence encodes CASSELAGVYEQYF.

The CDR3 reads CASTRQSNTGELFF. DNA of the CDR3: TGTGCCAGCACGAGACAGTCGAACACCGGGGAGCTGTTTTTT. The chain uses TRBV6-5 and TRBJ2-2; a possible D gene is TRBD1 (5 bases). This CDR3 is 14 amino acids long. Per germline, CDR1 MNHEY and CDR2 SVGAGI. Trimming took 7 bases from V and 0 from J, leaving 9 bases between them.

This clone occurred once. V and J are TRBV3-1 (or the pseudogene TRBV3-2) and TRBJ1-1; D perhaps matches TRBD1 (5 bases). This CDR3 contains 13 residues. V lost 7 bases and J lost 4, with 13 bases in between. CDR1 LGHDT and CDR2 YNNKEL come from the germline V gene (reference sequence). The chain's CDR3 is CASMGNRRTEAFF. The CDR3 DNA reads as TGTGCCAGCATGGGTAACAGGCGCACTGAAGCTTTCTTT.

This chain joins TRBV5-4 and TRBJ2-1; 8 nucleotides match TRBD1. V lost 4 bases, J lost 7 bases, and 7 bases stayed unmatched. Germline-derived CDR1 and CDR2 are SGHNT and YYREEE (reference sequence). CDR3 size: 14 residues. The CDR3 DNA is TGTGCCAGCAGCCTCGGACAGGGTGGGAATGAGCAGTTCTTC. Protein product: CASSLGQGGNEQFF. The variable domain in full, with the rest retrieved from reference TRBV5-4 and TRBJ2-1, is ETGVTQSPTHLIKTRGQQVTLRCSSQSGHNTVSWYQQALGQGPQFIFQYYREEENGRGNFPPRFSGLQFPNYSSELNVNALELDDSALYLCASSLGQGGNEQFFGPGTRLTVL.

The chain joins TRBV10-3 to TRBJ2-1; 9 positions match TRBD2. V gave up 7 bases and J gave up 5 bases; unmatched junction bases: 6. Looked up from germline, CDR1 is ENHRY and CDR2 is SYGVKD. This CDR3 comprises 14 residues. In DNA, the CDR3 is TGTGCCATCACGGAGACTAGCGGAGACAATGAGCAGTTCTTC. Protein product: CAITETSGDNEQFF.

The rearrangement joins TRBV30 to TRBJ1-3; 9 bases agree with TRBD1. V trimming: 3 bases; J trimming: 1 base; junction bases outside the gene matches: 16. The CDR3 runs to 19 residues. Germline V gene sequence: CDR1 GTSNPN, CDR2 SVGIG (reference sequence). CDR3 loop: CAWSDPGTGLGLSGNTIYF. As DNA, the CDR3 is TGTGCCTGGAGCGATCCCGGGACAGGGTTAGGACTGTCTGGAAACACCATATATTTT.

The count of this clone is one. The gene calls are TRBV6-6 and TRBJ2-1, with D unclear. Germline lookup yields CDR1 MNHNY and CDR2 SVGAGI (reference sequence). Between the trimmed V and J ends, which lost 2 bases and 4 bases, there was a span of 3 bases. The CDR3 consists of 12 residues. CDR3 amino acids: CASSYLYNEQFF. The DNA for the CDR3 is TGTGCCAGCAGTTACCTTTACAATGAGCAGTTCTTC.

This chain uses TRBV7-2 with TRBJ1-2; D might be TRBD1 (5 bases). Germline loops: CDR1 SGHTA, CDR2 FQGNSA. Deletions cut 5 bases from V and 7 bases from J, with 20 bases between. The CDR3 spans 15 residues. The CDR3 is CASSESSGDYFGYTF. The DNA of the CDR3 is TGTGCCAGCAGCGAAAGTTCGGGGGATTATTTTGGCTACACCTTC.

Turning to this clone: Within the sample, other DNA sequences also encode this same CDR3. In DNA, the CDR3 is TGTGCCAGCAGAGAGACAGGGGGAAACAATCAGCCCCAGCATTTT. Encoded protein: CASRETGGNNQPQHF. The chain couples TRBV6-5 to TRBJ1-5; 9 positions agree with TRBD1. J lost 3 bases, V lost 6 bases, and 6 bases had no gene match. The V gene's germline CDR1 is MNHEY and CDR2 SVGAGI. CDR3 length equals 15 residues.

The rearrangement uses TRBV7-2 and TRBJ2-7, with 10 bases identical to TRBD2. Germline-derived CDR1 and CDR2 are SGHTA and FQGNSA. CDR3 size: 15 residues. The V gene end was trimmed by 5 bases and the J gene end by 3 bases; junction bases not matched to a gene: 7. The CDR3 coding sequence is TGTGCCAGCAGCGCTAGCGGGAGTGGATACTACGAGCAGTACTTC. Its translation is CASSASGSGYYEQYF.